The clone carrying this T cell receptor (beta chain) was detected only once. Its antigen remains unknown. This specimen belongs to a study of vaccination effects on CD4 cells after COVID-19. On the study more broadly: After vaccination, samples were taken early and late from three convalescent patients.

Per germline, CDR1 SGHNT and CDR2 YYREEE (reference sequence). Trimming removed 1 base from V and 7 bases from J, with 12 bases in between. The CDR3 has 15 residues. Following 10 days of culture, CD4+ T cells were isolated. Sometime from March through December 2020, the person acquired a SARS-CoV-2 infection that PCR confirmed. Two-dose vaccination with either BNT162b2 or mRNA-1273 was given to the participants. Days 3 and 7 were when half the medium was replaced with IL-2 medium. The method was immunoSEQ multiplex PCR; TCRdb's version includes in-frame clones alone and lacks a portion of them. Here the sample spans about 34,000 clones, roughly four fifths being singletons.

This sequence was found in a human donor who had a prior SARS-CoV-2 infection. Sequenced material: CD4+ T cells from PBMCs cultured without peptide, taken after COVID-19 vaccination. The V gene is TRBV5-4, the J gene TRBJ1-6; D might be TRBD1 (5 bases). The CDR3, as DNA: TGTGCCAGCAGCTTGTCGGGGACCACAAATTCACCCCTCCACTTT. As protein: CASSLSGTTNSPLHF.